Listed here is a single T cell receptor beta chain. The sample comes from a study of shared clonotypes between healthy human individuals. As for the study in general: Per donor, three plates held CD4 naive cells, three held CD4 memory, two held CD8 naive and one held CD8 memory.

The CDR3 spans 12 residues. CDR1 and CDR2 from the germline V gene are SGHAT and FQDESV (reference sequence). The assay used deep level. Clones were read by immunoSEQ multiplex PCR, and TCRdb kept only the in-frame ones, dropping some. The table lists around 2.1 million clones, 90% to 97% of them singletons, with roughly 0.13% in the top ten. The chain is built from TRBV11-1 and TRBJ2-5; D is unclear. The J call may be faulty, since TRBJ2-7 better matches the DNA end. Sequenced sample: naive CD4+ T cells sorted from blood. Subset reported: CD45RA+ positively selected. This sequence was found in a man between 18 and 35 years old in good health. The CDR3 reads CASGKNSYEQYF. Written as DNA, the CDR3 is TGTGCCAGCGGCAAAAACTCCTACGAGCAGTACTTC.